This entry describes one T cell receptor (beta chain). This clone's antigen is unknown. The record has no base qualities; no much larger clone is one base away. These data come from a study of technical replicates of blood from a handful of donors (dated by TCRdb to 2016 to 2017). Clipping removes 6 bases from V and 6 bases from J, with 10 as the unmatched junction base count. The CDR3, from cysteine to phenylalanine, totals 15 residues. Of the read, only the CDR3 DNA is kept; its 45 bases are in frame from base 1. CDR1 is given as MNHNS and CDR2 as SASEGT, both from the germline V gene. Libraries came from the immunoSEQ multiplex PCR assay. Held by TCRdb, this immuneACCESS table contains in-frame sequences only and omits some clones. Under half of the omission traces to an unresolved V gene where checked; the cause of the rest is unknown. This sample has some 13,000 clones in its table, and over 85% of those were observed once. The top ten clones comprise roughly 6.9% of the sample.

The chain is encoded by TRBV6-1 joined to TRBJ2-1; TRBD1 matches 8 bases in the middle. The sequence was obtained from a human donor in good health. Sequencing used PBMCs. The CDR3 protein sequence reads: CASRDHRGFSNEQFF. Read as DNA, the sequence is TGTGCCAGCAGAGATCACAGGGGGTTCTCCAATGAGCAGTTCTTC.